One sample yielded the 9 T cell receptor beta chains listed below, sequenced in a study of T cell repertoires in cytomegalovirus infection. One entry per CDR3 protein, called by TCRdb with MiXCR from the reads. The sample yields 250,000 or so distinct CDR3 sequences, approximately 9% seen once. The material sequenced was PBMCs. These receptors came from a human donor in good health (CMV status not recorded). Some clones in this sample may be carry-over from other donors' samples.

The table lists this clonotype with many counts. CDR3 DNA sequence: TGTGCCAGCAGCTTAGCCCCCCATGAGCAGTTCTTC. This sequence encodes CASSLAPHEQFF. The chain has TRBV7-2 and TRBJ2-1; no firm D call. V lost 0 bases and J 8 bases, leaving 5 bases between the germline ends. Per germline, CDR1 SGHTA and CDR2 FQGNSA. There are 12 residues in the CDR3.

The rearrangement links TRBV18 to TRBJ2-7; D remains ambiguous. The CDR3 has 14 amino acids. With 1 base removed from V and 3 bases from J, the gap between germline ends came to 10 bases. Germline CDR1 and CDR2: KGHSH and LQKENI. CDR3 in DNA: TGTGCCAGCTCACCACTTGACACAAACTACGAGCAGTACTTC. Protein sequence: CASSPLDTNYEQYF.

This clonotype was counted a few times. J is TRBJ2-7 and V is TRBV10-3; 11 bases are shared with TRBD1. CDR1 and CDR2 (germline): ENHRY, SYGVKD. This CDR3 region has 14 residues. V dropped 6 bases and J dropped 5; count of bases not matched to a gene: 6. The CDR3 bases are TGTGCCATCAGACGAGGACAGGGGGCTCACGAGCAGTACTTC. Amino acids: CAIRRGQGAHEQYF.

The sample holds many counts of this clonotype. J is TRBJ2-1 and V is TRBV19, with 7 bases aligning to TRBD2. CDR3 length equals 14 residues. Germline CDR1 and CDR2: LNHDA and SQIVND (reference sequence). Trimming cost V 1 base and J 9 bases; bases outside gene matches: 6. The CDR3 DNA is TGTGCCAGTAGTATAGGACTAGCAGGGCGTGAGCAGTTCTTC. This gives the protein CASSIGLAGREQFF.

This clonotype showed up many times. This chain uses TRBV19 with TRBJ1-3, with D unresolved. Deletions cut 3 bases from V and 0 bases from J, with 9 bases between. This CDR3 region has 15 residues. Per the germline V gene, CDR1 is LNHDA and CDR2 is SQIVND (reference sequence). CDR3 sequence (DNA): TGTGCCAGTAGTATCCCCCGGGGCTCTGGAAACACCATATATTTT. Translating it yields CASSIPRGSGNTIYF.

In this sample, this clonotype turned up many times. The chain uses TRBV20-1 and TRBJ2-7; 10 bases line up with TRBD2. This CDR3 contains 14 residues. The ends lost 6 bases at V and 6 bases at J; junction bases unmatched: 11. From germline, CDR1 is DFQATT and CDR2 SNEGSKA (reference sequence). The CDR3 spells CSAPLFASGSEQYF. CDR3 in DNA: TGCAGTGCCCCCCTGTTTGCTAGCGGGAGCGAGCAGTACTTC.

V gene TRBV20-1 combines with J gene TRBJ2-7; D call uncertain. V dropped 3 bases and J dropped 2 bases, with 11 bases sitting between them. The V gene's germline CDR1 is DFQATT and CDR2 SNEGSKA (reference sequence). CDR3 length equals 13 residues. The CDR3 sequence is CSARGGGAYEQYF. The CDR3 region has the DNA TGCAGTGCTAGGGGTGGCGGCGCCTACGAGCAGTACTTC.

This clonotype was seen repeatedly, ten times or more. The chain's CDR3 is CASSLRPTGTLNTEAFF. The CDR3 nucleotides read TGTGCCAGCAGCTTAAGGCCTACCGGGACTCTGAACACTGAAGCTTTCTTT. The chain uses TRBV7-2 and TRBJ1-1; a weak D match, TRBD1 (5 bases). This CDR3 comprises 17 residues. V dropped 2 bases and J dropped 0 bases, with 16 bases sitting between them. Germline CDR1 SGHTA, CDR2 FQGNSA.

The V gene is TRBV6-2 or TRBV6-3, the J gene TRBJ2-5; 9 nucleotides align to TRBD2. This CDR3 contains 14 residues. V trimming: 5 bases; J trimming: 1 base; junction bases outside the gene matches: 2. CDR1 is MNHEY and CDR2 is SVGEGT in the germline V gene. The CDR3 loop is CASSRTSAQETQYF. The CDR3 nucleotides are TGTGCCAGCAGTAGGACTAGCGCCCAAGAGACCCAGTACTTC.